These 30 T cell receptor beta chains were sequenced from one sample in a study of early stage breast cancer tumors. The repertoire was sequenced with immunoSEQ multiplex PCR; TCRdb's copy has only in-frame clones and lacks some. The sample includes about 21,000 clones, 75% to 80% of them seen just once. The sequenced material came from blood. The receptors here all came from a person aged 60 to 70 with breast cancer.

The chain combines TRBV7-9 with TRBJ2-3; D unresolved. Germline V gene lookup returns CDR1 SEHNR and CDR2 FQNEAQ (reference sequence). The CDR3 covers 12 residues. The V end lost 5 bases, the J end lost 4 bases, and 7 bases lay between the germline ends. CDR3 loop: CASSPAADTQYF. The CDR3 DNA reads TGTGCCAGCAGCCCCGCGGCAGATACGCAGTATTTT. The whole variable domain, remainder taken from reference TRBV7-9 and TRBJ2-3, is DTGVSQNPRHKITKRGQNVTFRCDPISEHNRLYWYRQTLGQGPEFLTYFQNEAQLEKSRLLSDRFSAERPKGSFSTLEIQRTEQGDSAMYLCASSPAADTQYFGPGTRLTVL.

This chain links TRBV7-9 with TRBJ2-2, with 10 bases lining up with TRBD1. This CDR3 spans 15 amino acids. With V trimmed by 5 bases and J by 9 bases, 9 bases remained unmatched. The germline CDR1 and CDR2 sequences are SEHNR and FQNEAQ (reference sequence). CDR3 nucleotides: TGTGCCAGCAGCCCTGGGACAGGGGCAGGGAGGGAGCTGTTTTTT. It is translated as CASSPGTGAGRELFF.

The chain couples TRBV7-8 to TRBJ2-2; the D is unclear. V lost 5 bases to trimming and J lost 6 bases, with 16 bases between them. This CDR3 spans 15 amino acids. Germline V CDR1 and CDR2: SGHVS, FQNEAQ. The CDR3 DNA follows: TGTGCCAGCAGCCCCCGCTCAGCTAGTGCCGGGGAGCTGTTTTTT. This sequence encodes CASSPRSASAGELFF. Based on the CDR3 plus reference TRBV7-8 and TRBJ2-2, the full variable domain is GAGVSQSPRYKVAKRGQDVALRCDPISGHVSLFWYQQALGQGPEFLTYFQNEAQLDKSGLPSDRFFAERPEGSVSTLKIQRTQQEDSAVYLCASSPRSASAGELFFGEGSRLTVL.

This clone was picked up a small number of times. The J gene is TRBJ2-2, the V gene TRBV5-1, with D uncertain. This CDR3 region has 15 residues. V lost 0 bases and J 3 bases, leaving 9 bases between the germline ends. Germline V gene data show CDR1 as SGHRS and CDR2 as YFSETQ. DNA of the CDR3: TGCGCCAGCAGCTTGGTGTTCAGCTACACCGGGGAGCTGTTTTTT. Its protein is CASSLVFSYTGELFF.

This rearrangement joins TRBV18 to TRBJ2-1; no definite D call. Germline V gives CDR1 KGHSH, CDR2 LQKENI. The V gene lost 3 bases and the J gene lost 6 bases, with 12 bases spanning the gap. The length of the CDR3 is 14 residues. In DNA form, the CDR3 reads TGTGCCAGCTCACCTTTAGTGGGGTCCAATGAGCAGTTCTTC. This codes for CASSPLVGSNEQFF. Full variable domain (outside the CDR3, taken from reference TRBV18 and TRBJ2-1): NAGVMQNPRHLVRRRGQEARLRCSPMKGHSHVYWYRQLPEEGLKFMVYLQKENIIDESGMPKERFSAEFPKEGPSILRIQQVVRGDSAAYFCASSPLVGSNEQFFGPGTRLTVL.

The chain combines TRBV18 with TRBJ1-1; the D is unclear. Per the germline V gene, CDR1 is KGHSH and CDR2 is LQKENI. Trimming took off 1 base at V and 4 bases at J, with 10 bases between the two ends. This CDR3 spans 14 amino acids. CDR3 region: CASSPQGEGTEAFF. In DNA form, the CDR3 reads TGTGCCAGCTCACCACAGGGAGAGGGCACTGAAGCTTTCTTT.

The genes are TRBV6-1 and TRBJ1-5; D is perhaps TRBD1 (5 bases). Germline V gene lookup returns CDR1 MNHNS and CDR2 SASEGT. CDR3 size: 14 residues. V was pared by 4 bases and J by 4 bases, with 11 bases between. CDR3 loop: CASSVWGGNQPQHF. The CDR3 DNA reads as TGTGCCAGCAGTGTATGGGGCGGAAATCAGCCCCAGCATTTT.

The chain links TRBV5-8 to TRBJ2-5, with 8 positions matching TRBD2. Unmatched junction bases numbered 8, after V lost 0 bases and J lost 4 bases. This CDR3 is built from 16 residues. Germline CDR1 SGHTS, CDR2 YDEGEE. CDR3 region: CASSLAGGVVGETQYF. The CDR3 coding sequence is TGTGCCAGCAGCTTGGCGGGAGGGGTCGTAGGAGAGACCCAGTACTTC.

V is TRBV6-5 and J is TRBJ1-1, with a weak D call TRBD1 (5 bases). CDR3 size: 13 residues. Trimming stripped 6 bases from V and 5 bases from J, with 13 bases between. Germline V CDR1 and CDR2: MNHEY, SVGAGI. CDR3 residues: CASRGRFGTEAFF. The CDR3 bases are TGTGCCAGCAGGGGGCGTTTCGGGACTGAAGCTTTCTTT.

This clone has more than one count but fewer than ten. The rearrangement joins TRBV2 to TRBJ1-1; unclear D gene. V lost 4 bases and J lost 3, with 9 bases in between. There are 13 residues in the CDR3. Germline V gene lookup returns CDR1 SNHLY and CDR2 FYNNEI. The CDR3 DNA reads as TGTGCCAGCAGTGTCCGCAGAGACACTGAAGCTTTCTTT. Its protein product is CASSVRRDTEAFF.

A remark on this clone: The same CDR3 arises from other DNA sequences in this sample as well. The chain is built from TRBV5-1 and TRBJ1-2; D remains unclear. This CDR3 comprises 14 residues. The germline V gene encodes CDR1 SGHRS and CDR2 YFSETQ. The V end was cut by 0 bases, the J end by 2 bases, with 8 bases between. The CDR3 reads CASSLETPNYGYTF. As DNA, the CDR3 is TGCGCCAGCAGCTTGGAGACACCCAACTATGGCTACACCTTC. Full variable domain (rest looked up from reference TRBV5-1 and TRBJ1-2): KAGVTQTPRYLIKTRGQQVTLSCSPISGHRSVSWYQQTPGQGLQFLFEYFSETQRNKGNFPGRFSGRQFSNSRSEMNVSTLELGDSALYLCASSLETPNYGYTFGSGTRLTVV.

The gene calls are TRBV5-4 and TRBJ1-6; no clear D. The CDR3 loop spans 14 amino acids. The V gene's germline CDR1 is SGHNT and CDR2 YYREEE (reference sequence). V shed 0 bases and J shed 5 bases, with 6 bases lying between them. The CDR3 sequence is CASSLALNNSPLHF. DNA for the CDR3: TGTGCCAGCAGCTTGGCCCTCAATAATTCACCCCTCCACTTT.

The V call is TRBV7-9, the J call TRBJ2-7, with 9 nucleotides matching TRBD1. The germline V gene encodes CDR1 SEHNR and CDR2 FQNEAQ (reference sequence). The trim removed 2 bases at V and 1 base at J, leaving 6 bases unmatched. The CDR3 runs to 16 residues. CDR3 DNA: TGTGCCAGCAGCTTACGAGGACAGGGGTCATCCTACGAGCAGTACTTC. Its protein is CASSLRGQGSSYEQYF. Together with reference TRBV7-9 and TRBJ2-7, the CDR3 gives the full variable domain: DTGVSQNPRHKITKRGQNVTFRCDPISEHNRLYWYRQTLGQGPEFLTYFQNEAQLEKSRLLSDRFSAERPKGSFSTLEIQRTEQGDSAMYLCASSLRGQGSSYEQYFGPGTRLTVT.

The chain recombines TRBV27 with TRBJ2-2, with D perhaps TRBD2 (6 bases). There are 14 residues in the CDR3. Trimming pared 2 bases from V and 7 bases from J, leaving 11 bases between. The germline V gene has CDR1 MNHEY and CDR2 SMNVEV (reference sequence). The CDR3 bases are TGTGCCAGCAGTTTACGTGGAGCGGGCGGGGAGCTGTTTTTT. Translating it yields CASSLRGAGGELFF.

The J gene is TRBJ1-2, the V gene TRBV18; D uncertain. The CDR3 runs to 15 residues. V dropped 2 bases and J dropped 1 base, with 11 bases sitting between them. Germline CDR1 is KGHSH and CDR2 is LQKENI. The DNA of the CDR3 is TGTGCCAGCTCACCAATTAGAGGGAATAACTATGGCTACACCTTC. This encodes CASSPIRGNNYGYTF.

The chain has TRBV2 and TRBJ2-3; 16 bases line up with TRBD2. Germline V gene data show CDR1 as SNHLY and CDR2 as FYNNEI. CDR3 size: 19 residues. J lost 0 bases, V lost 3 bases, and 6 bases had no gene match. CDR3 DNA: TGTGCCAGCAGTGACGCGGGACTAGCGGGAGGGAAAAGCACAGATACGCAGTATTTT. Its protein is CASSDAGLAGGKSTDTQYF. Full variable domain (remainder filled in from reference TRBV2 and TRBJ2-3): EPEVTQTPSHQVTQMGQEVILRCVPISNHLYFYWYRQILGQKVEFLVSFYNNEISEKSEIFDDQFSVERPDGSNFTLKIRSTKLEDSAMYFCASSDAGLAGGKSTDTQYFGPGTRLTVL.

This chain links TRBV30 with TRBJ2-1, with 10 positions matching TRBD1. There are 17 residues in the CDR3. V was clipped by 4 bases and J by 6 bases; unmatched bases: 15. Germline V gene lookup returns CDR1 GTSNPN and CDR2 SVGIG (reference sequence). The CDR3 nucleotides are TGTGCCTGGATGGGAGGACAGGGGGTTAAGAGGGGCAATGAGCAGTTCTTC. Translated: CAWMGGQGVKRGNEQFF.

A single count supports this clone. This CDR3 is CASSFTGGDSGELFF. CDR3 coding DNA: TGTGCCAGCAGCTTTACAGGGGGCGATTCCGGGGAGCTGTTTTTT. This rearrangement joins TRBV13 to TRBJ2-2; TRBD1 matches at 9 bases. Germline CDR1 reads PRHDT; CDR2 reads FYEKMQ (reference sequence). J was trimmed by 6 bases and V by 3 bases; bases with no gene match: 5. The CDR3 consists of 15 residues. Full variable domain (missing parts from reference TRBV13 and TRBJ2-2): AAGVIQSPRHLIKEKRETATLKCYPIPRHDTVYWYQQGPGQDPQFLISFYEKMQSDKGSIPDRFSAQQFSDYHSELNMSSLELGDSALYFCASSFTGGDSGELFFGEGSRLTVL.

The chain couples TRBV25-1 to TRBJ1-4; no definite D call. Germline-derived CDR1 and CDR2 are MGHDK and SYGVNS. The CDR3 sequence is 15 residues long. V was clipped by 4 bases and J by 1 base, with 10 bases between them. The CDR3 coding sequence is TGTGCCAGCAGTGTGGGTCTCAGAACTAATGAAAAACTGTTTTTT. This encodes CASSVGLRTNEKLFF.

The chain recombines TRBV11-2 with TRBJ2-3, with 7 bases lining up with TRBD2. Trimming at V came to 2 bases and at J to 1 base, leaving 9 bases not matched to a gene. CDR1 and CDR2 (germline): SGHAT, FQNNGV. This CDR3 is built from 17 residues. The CDR3 DNA reads as TGTGCCAGCAGCTTAAATGGGGGGGAACGTCGCACAGATACGCAGTATTTT. Translation gives CASSLNGGERRTDTQYF.

CDR3 sequence: CASSPVGTSGGTPYF. The CDR3 coding sequence is TGTGCCAGCAGCCCGGTAGGGACTAGCGGGGGTACGCCGTACTTC. The rearrangement links TRBV9 to TRBJ2-7; 14 bases line up with TRBD2. J was trimmed by 12 bases and V by 4 bases; bases with no gene match: 12. The CDR3 is made up of 15 amino acids. CDR1 is SGDLS and CDR2 is YYNGEE in the germline V gene.

This chain links TRBV27 with TRBJ2-1; D not certain. Germline V gene data show CDR1 as MNHEY and CDR2 as SMNVEV (reference sequence). The CDR3 has 18 residues. V was clipped by 3 bases and J by 1 base, with 19 bases between them. The CDR3 loop is CASSFLPLRTVSYNEQFF. CDR3 coding DNA: TGTGCCAGCAGTTTTCTACCCCTTCGGACGGTATCCTACAATGAGCAGTTCTTC.

The genes are TRBV7-3 and TRBJ2-2; 13 nucleotides agree with TRBD2. Germline V gene data show CDR1 as SGHTA and CDR2 as FQGTGA. The CDR3 is 15 amino acids. After removal of 6 bases from V and 8 bases from J, the junction contained 6 bases not matched to a gene. CDR3 in DNA: TGTGCCAGCAGACTAGCGGGAGGGAGCTCGGGGGAGCTGTTTTTT. Translation: CASRLAGGSSGELFF.

The genes are TRBV5-1 and TRBJ2-1; TRBD2 aligns across 13 bases. The CDR3 contains 16 residues. The V gene's germline CDR1 is SGHRS and CDR2 YFSETQ. V lost 3 bases to trimming and J lost 4 bases; unmatched junction nucleotides: 4. CDR3 loop: CASSSWTSGGYNEQFF. In nucleotides, the CDR3 is TGCGCCAGCAGCTCGTGGACTAGCGGGGGATACAATGAGCAGTTCTTC.

The chain uses TRBV9 and TRBJ2-5, with a possible D match to TRBD2 (5 bases). Deletions cut 0 bases from V and 3 bases from J, with 9 bases between. The CDR3 is 14 residues long. Germline CDR1 reads SGDLS; CDR2 reads YYNGEE. The CDR3 loop is CASSVGTREETQYF. CDR3 sequence (DNA): TGTGCCAGCAGCGTAGGGACGAGGGAAGAGACCCAGTACTTC.

The chain couples TRBV15 to TRBJ2-5; D is undetermined. The V end lost 6 bases, the J end lost 1 base, and 18 bases lay between the germline ends. The length of the CDR3 is 16 residues. Germline V gene lookup returns CDR1 LNHNV and CDR2 YYDKDF (reference sequence). The CDR3 here is CATRDLLDGFQETQYF. The CDR3 nucleotides are TGTGCCACCAGGGATCTATTAGACGGATTCCAAGAGACCCAGTACTTC.

This rearrangement joins TRBV18 to TRBJ1-2, with 7 bases lining up with TRBD1. V trimming: 6 bases; J trimming: 2 bases; junction bases outside the gene matches: 6. CDR3 length: 14 amino acids. Germline V gives CDR1 KGHSH, CDR2 LQKENI. The CDR3 here is CASSRDSLNYGYTF. CDR3 DNA sequence: TGTGCCAGCTCTCGGGACAGCCTAAACTATGGCTACACCTTC.

This clone was seen more than once but under ten times. This rearrangement joins TRBV27 to TRBJ2-1; 9 nucleotides match TRBD1. Looked up from germline, CDR1 is MNHEY and CDR2 is SMNVEV (reference sequence). Trimming took 6 bases from V and 9 from J; bases not matched to a gene: 12. The CDR3 length is 15 residues. The CDR3 region is CASRFKGTGRPEQFF. The CDR3 region has the DNA TGTGCCAGCAGATTTAAAGGGACAGGGCGACCTGAGCAGTTCTTC.

V gene TRBV9 combines with J gene TRBJ2-2; unclear D gene. CDR1 and CDR2 from the germline V gene are SGDLS and YYNGEE. This CDR3 spans 15 amino acids. V gave up 0 bases and J gave up 1 base, with 7 bases separating them. The CDR3: CASSVGTVNTGELFF. The CDR3 coding sequence is TGTGCCAGCAGCGTAGGGACGGTGAACACCGGGGAGCTGTTTTTT.

The V gene is TRBV5-1, the J gene TRBJ2-5; no definite D call. Between the trimmed V and J ends, which lost 0 bases and 5 bases, there was a span of 11 bases. The CDR3 is 14 residues long. Germline V gene sequence: CDR1 SGHRS, CDR2 YFSETQ. The CDR3 DNA is TGCGCCAGCAGCTTGGTAGGGCCCGGGGAGACCCAGTACTTC. Protein: CASSLVGPGETQYF.